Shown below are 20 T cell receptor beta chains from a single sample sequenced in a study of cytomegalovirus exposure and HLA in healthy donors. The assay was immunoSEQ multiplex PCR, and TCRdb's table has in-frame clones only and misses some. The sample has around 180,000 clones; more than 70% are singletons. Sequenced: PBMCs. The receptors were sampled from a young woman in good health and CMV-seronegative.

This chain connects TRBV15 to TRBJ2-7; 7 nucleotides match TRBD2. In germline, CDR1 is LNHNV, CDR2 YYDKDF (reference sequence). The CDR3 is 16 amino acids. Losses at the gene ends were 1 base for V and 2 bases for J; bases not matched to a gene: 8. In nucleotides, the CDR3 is TGTGCCACCAGCAGAGGGCATGGGCGGGGGACCTACGAGCAGTACTTC. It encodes CATSRGHGRGTYEQYF.

The CDR3 region is CASSLDAFFPEAFF. The CDR3 coding sequence is TGTGCCAGCAGCTTAGATGCGTTTTTCCCTGAAGCTTTCTTT. This chain links TRBV7-2 with TRBJ1-1, with D unclear. The germline V and J ends were trimmed by 1 base and 6 bases, with 12 bases remaining between them. CDR3 length equals 14 residues. Germline CDR1 and CDR2: SGHTA and FQGNSA.

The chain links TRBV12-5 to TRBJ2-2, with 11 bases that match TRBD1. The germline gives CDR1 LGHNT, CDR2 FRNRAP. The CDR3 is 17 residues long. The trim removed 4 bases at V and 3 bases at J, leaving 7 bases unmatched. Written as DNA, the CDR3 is TGTGCTAGTGGTTCGTCGGGACAGGGGGGTTACACCGGGGAGCTGTTTTTT. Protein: CASGSSGQGGYTGELFF. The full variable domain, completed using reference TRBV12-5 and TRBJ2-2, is DARVTQTPRHKVTEMGQEVTMRCQPILGHNTVFWYRQTMMQGLELLAYFRNRAPLDDSGMPKDRFSAEMPDATLATLKIQPSEPRDSAVYFCASGSSGQGGYTGELFFGEGSRLTVL.

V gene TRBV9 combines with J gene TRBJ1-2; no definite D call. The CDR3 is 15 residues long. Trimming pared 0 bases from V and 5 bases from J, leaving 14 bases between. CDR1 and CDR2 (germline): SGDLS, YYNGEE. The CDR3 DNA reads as TGTGCCAGCAGCGTAGCTACCCAGGCGGGGTATGGCTACACCTTC. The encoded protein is CASSVATQAGYGYTF. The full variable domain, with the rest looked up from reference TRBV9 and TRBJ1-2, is DSGVTQTPKHLITATGQRVTLRCSPRSGDLSVYWYQQSLDQGLQFLIQYYNGEERAKGNILERFSAQQFPDLHSELNLSSLELGDSALYFCASSVATQAGYGYTFGSGTRLTVV.

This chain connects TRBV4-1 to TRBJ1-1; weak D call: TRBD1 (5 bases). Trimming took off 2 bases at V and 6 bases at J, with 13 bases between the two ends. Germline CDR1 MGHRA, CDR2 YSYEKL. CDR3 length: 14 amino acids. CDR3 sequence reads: CASSQPGLWAEAFF. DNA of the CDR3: TGCGCCAGCAGCCAACCGGGACTATGGGCTGAAGCTTTCTTT.

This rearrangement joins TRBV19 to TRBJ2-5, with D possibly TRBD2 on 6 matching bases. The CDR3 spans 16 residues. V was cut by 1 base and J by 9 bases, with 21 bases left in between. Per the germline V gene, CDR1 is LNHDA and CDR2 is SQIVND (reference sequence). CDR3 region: CASSIGGRGRRGPQYF. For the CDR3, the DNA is TGTGCCAGTAGTATAGGAGGACGGGGACGGAGGGGACCCCAGTACTTC.

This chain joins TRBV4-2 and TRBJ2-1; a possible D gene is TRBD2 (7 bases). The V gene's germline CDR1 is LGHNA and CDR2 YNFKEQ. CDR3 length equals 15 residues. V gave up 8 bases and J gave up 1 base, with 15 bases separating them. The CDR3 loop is CASAGAGWSYNEQFF. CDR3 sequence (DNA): TGTGCCAGCGCGGGGGCGGGTTGGTCCTACAATGAGCAGTTCTTC.

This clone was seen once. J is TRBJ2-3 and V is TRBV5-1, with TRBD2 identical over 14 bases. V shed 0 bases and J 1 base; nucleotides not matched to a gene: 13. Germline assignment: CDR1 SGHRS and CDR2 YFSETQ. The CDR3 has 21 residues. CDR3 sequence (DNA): TGCGCCAGCAGCTTGGTCCGGGGGACTAGCGGGAGAGGAGTGGGCACAGATACGCAGTATTTT. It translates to CASSLVRGTSGRGVGTDTQYF.

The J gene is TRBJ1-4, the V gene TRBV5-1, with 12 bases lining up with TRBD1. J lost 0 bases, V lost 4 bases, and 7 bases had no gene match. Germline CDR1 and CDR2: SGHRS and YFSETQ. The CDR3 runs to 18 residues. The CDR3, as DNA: TGCGCCAGCAGCCCGGGACAGGGGGCGGTCGCAACTAATGAAAAACTGTTTTTT. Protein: CASSPGQGAVATNEKLFF.

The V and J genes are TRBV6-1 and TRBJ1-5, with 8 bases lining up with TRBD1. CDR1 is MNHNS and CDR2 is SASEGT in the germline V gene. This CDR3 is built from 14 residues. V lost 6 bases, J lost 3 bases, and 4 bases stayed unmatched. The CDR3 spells CASSPQGVNQPQHF. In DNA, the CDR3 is TGTGCCAGCAGCCCACAGGGGGTCAATCAGCCCCAGCATTTT.

CDR3 protein: CASRGRGQEDDEQYF. CDR3 DNA: TGTGCCAGCAGGGGCAGAGGACAGGAAGATGACGAGCAGTACTTC. The J gene is TRBJ2-7, the V gene TRBV2; 7 bases align to TRBD1. Trimming took 6 bases from V and 5 from J; bases not matched to a gene: 13. The CDR3 is 15 amino acids. The germline V gene has CDR1 SNHLY and CDR2 FYNNEI. The full variable domain, its missing parts supplied by reference TRBV2 and TRBJ2-7, is EPEVTQTPSHQVTQMGQEVILRCVPISNHLYFYWYRQILGQKVEFLVSFYNNEISEKSEIFDDQFSVERPDGSNFTLKIRSTKLEDSAMYFCASRGRGQEDDEQYFGPGTRLTVT.

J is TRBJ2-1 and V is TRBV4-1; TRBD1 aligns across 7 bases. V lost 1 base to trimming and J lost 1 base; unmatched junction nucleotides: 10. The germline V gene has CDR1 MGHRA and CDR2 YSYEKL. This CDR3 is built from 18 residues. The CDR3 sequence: CASSQVPGQTLSYNEQFF. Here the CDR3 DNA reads TGCGCCAGCAGCCAAGTCCCGGGACAGACCCTTTCCTACAATGAGCAGTTCTTC.

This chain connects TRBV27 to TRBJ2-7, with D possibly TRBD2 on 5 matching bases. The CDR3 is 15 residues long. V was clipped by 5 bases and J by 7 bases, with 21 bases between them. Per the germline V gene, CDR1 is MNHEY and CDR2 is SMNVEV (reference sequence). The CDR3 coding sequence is TGTGCCAGCAGTGTCACTAGTTCCCCCACCCCTGAGCAGTACTTC. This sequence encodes CASSVTSSPTPEQYF.

The DNA for the CDR3 is TGTGCCAGCAGCTCCCAGGGCCTTCCGGACGAAAAACTGTTTTTT. The encoded protein is CASSSQGLPDEKLFF. The V call is TRBV7-2, the J call TRBJ1-4; D possibly corresponds to TRBD1 (5 bases). CDR1 and CDR2 (germline): SGHTA, FQGNSA. Trimming stripped 4 bases from V and 8 bases from J, with 17 bases between. This CDR3 has 15 amino acids.

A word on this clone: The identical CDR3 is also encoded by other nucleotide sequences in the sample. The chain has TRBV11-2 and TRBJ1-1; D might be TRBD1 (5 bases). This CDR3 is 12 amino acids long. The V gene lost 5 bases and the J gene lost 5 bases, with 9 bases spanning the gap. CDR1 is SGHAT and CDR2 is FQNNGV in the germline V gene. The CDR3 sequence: CASSPGGTEAFF. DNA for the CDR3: TGTGCCAGCAGCCCCGGGGGAACTGAAGCTTTCTTT.

The CDR3 protein is CASSLEQMTNTGELFF. For the CDR3, the DNA is TGTGCCAGCAGCTTAGAACAGATGACGAACACCGGGGAGCTGTTTTTT. V usage is TRBV7-9 and J usage is TRBJ2-2; no firm D call. Looked up from germline, CDR1 is SEHNR and CDR2 is FQNEAQ (reference sequence). Trimming stripped 1 base from V and 0 bases from J, with 9 bases between. CDR3 length: 16 residues.

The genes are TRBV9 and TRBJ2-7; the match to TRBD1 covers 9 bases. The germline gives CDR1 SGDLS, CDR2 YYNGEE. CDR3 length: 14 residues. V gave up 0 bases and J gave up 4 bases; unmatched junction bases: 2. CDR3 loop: CASSVEGQGYEQYF. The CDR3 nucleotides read TGTGCCAGCAGCGTAGAGGGACAGGGTTACGAGCAGTACTTC.

In DNA, the CDR3 is TGCGCCAGTTCGACCCTAGTCTCCTCAGATACGCAGTATTTT. Residues: CASSTLVSSDTQYF. The chain links TRBV5-1 to TRBJ2-3; D is undetermined. V was shortened by 8 bases and J by 4 bases, with 17 bases between the two germline ends. There are 14 residues in the CDR3. The germline gives CDR1 SGHRS, CDR2 YFSETQ.

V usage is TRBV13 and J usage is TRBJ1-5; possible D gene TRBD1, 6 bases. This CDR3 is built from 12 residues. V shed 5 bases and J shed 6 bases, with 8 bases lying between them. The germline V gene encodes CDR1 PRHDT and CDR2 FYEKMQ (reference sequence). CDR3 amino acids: CASSIQGQPQHF. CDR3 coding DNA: TGTGCCAGCAGCATACAGGGTCAGCCCCAGCATTTT.

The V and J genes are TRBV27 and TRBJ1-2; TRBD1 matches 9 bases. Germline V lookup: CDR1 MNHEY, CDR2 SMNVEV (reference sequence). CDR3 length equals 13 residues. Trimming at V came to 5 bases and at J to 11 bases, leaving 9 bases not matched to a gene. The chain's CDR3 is CASSPGQGLRYTF. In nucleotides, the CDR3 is TGTGCCAGCAGTCCGGGACAGGGCTTGCGGTACACCTTC.